This entry lists 5 T cell receptor beta chains sequenced from one sample in a study of cytomegalovirus exposure and HLA in healthy donors. Profiling relied on immunoSEQ multiplex PCR, and the TCRdb table lists in-frame clones only, not all of them. The repertoire has under 85,000 clones, nearly 95% of them found once; the top ten carry approximately 2.1%. The sequencing sample was made of PBMCs. The receptors derive from a woman aged 18 to 35 in good health and CMV-seronegative.

This clone was detected only a few times. The rearrangement joins TRBV7-2 to TRBJ2-7; 10 bases are shared with TRBD1. V lost 5 bases and J lost 6; bases outside the gene matches: 7. The CDR3 runs to 14 residues. CDR1 SGHTA and CDR2 FQGNSA come from the germline V gene. This CDR3 reads CASSPWTGGGEQYF. The CDR3 bases are TGTGCCAGCAGCCCCTGGACAGGGGGAGGCGAGCAGTACTTC.

The V call is TRBV6-6, the J call TRBJ2-7, with D possibly TRBD1 on 5 matching bases. Trimming took off 9 bases at V and 3 bases at J, with 15 bases between the two ends. This CDR3 has 13 residues. The V gene's germline CDR1 is MNHNY and CDR2 SVGAGI (reference sequence). The CDR3 here is CASVIGHLYEQYF. The CDR3 bases are TGTGCCAGTGTGATCGGACACCTCTACGAGCAGTACTTC.

The chain joins TRBV6-5 to TRBJ2-7; tentatively, D is TRBD1 (6 bases). Germline CDR1 and CDR2: MNHEY and SVGAGI. V lost 6 bases to trimming and J lost 3 bases, with 15 bases between them. This CDR3 spans 14 amino acids. The CDR3 bases are TGTGCCAGCAGCTTGGAAGGGGGATACTACGAGCAGTACTTC. Translated, it gives CASSLEGGYYEQYF.

The chain combines TRBV5-4 with TRBJ2-1, with D uncertain. CDR3 size: 16 residues. Per the germline V gene, CDR1 is SGHNT and CDR2 is YYREEE (reference sequence). V was cut by 4 bases and J by 7 bases, with 21 bases left in between. Here the CDR3 DNA reads TGTGCCAGCAGCATCCCGACAACTGCCTCCCGGAATGAGCAGTTCTTC. It specifies CASSIPTTASRNEQFF. Using reference TRBV5-4 and TRBJ2-1 for the parts outside the CDR3, the full variable domain is ETGVTQSPTHLIKTRGQQVTLRCSSQSGHNTVSWYQQALGQGPQFIFQYYREEENGRGNFPPRFSGLQFPNYSSELNVNALELDDSALYLCASSIPTTASRNEQFFGPGTRLTVL.

The chain combines TRBV9 with TRBJ2-7, with 8 bases that match TRBD1. Per the germline V gene, CDR1 is SGDLS and CDR2 is YYNGEE. The CDR3 has 13 residues. V trimming: 3 bases; J trimming: 6 bases; junction bases outside the gene matches: 5. CDR3 coding DNA: TGTGCCAGCAGCGCTTCAGGGGGCAGCGAGCAGTACTTC. This encodes CASSASGGSEQYF. Looking up the rest from reference TRBV9 and TRBJ2-7 gives the full variable domain: DSGVTQTPKHLITATGQRVTLRCSPRSGDLSVYWYQQSLDQGLQFLIQYYNGEERAKGNILERFSAQQFPDLHSELNLSSLELGDSALYFCASSASGGSEQYFGPGTRLTVT.